A selection of T cell receptor beta chains follows, all from one sample in a study of T cell repertoires in cytomegalovirus infection. TCRdb re-analysed the reads in MiXCR, keeping a single row per CDR3 protein. The sample lists around 340,000 distinct CDR3 sequences, 25% to 30% occurring once. Their specific antigens are unknown. The specimen was cultured PBMCs, collected from culture after CMV antigen stimulation. These receptors all stem from a human donor in good health (CMV status not recorded). Some clones in this sample may be carry-over from other donors' samples. Both conserved end residues are part of each CDR3. The D gene is left open where the match is weak. Not every row has a clone size; where given, it reads once, few, many or a size class.

V: TRBV6-6
J: TRBJ2-1
size: NA
D: TRBD2
DNA: TGTGCCAGCGGGGTAGCGGGATACAATGAGCAGTTCTTC
CDR3: CASGVAGYNEQFF

V: TRBV7-3
J: TRBJ2-5
size: few
D: NA
DNA: TGTGCCAGCAGCTTAACGGTGCTAGAGACCCAGTACTTC
CDR3: CASSLTVLETQYF

V: TRBV28
J: TRBJ2-1
size: once
D: TRBD2
DNA: TGTGCCAGCAGTAGTCCCGGGACTAGCGGGAACAATGAGCAGTTCTTC
CDR3: CASSSPGTSGNNEQFF

V: TRBV7-6
J: TRBJ1-1
size: NA
D: TRBD1
DNA: TGTGCCAGCAGCTTAGCCAGGGACAGGGGGCCTGAAGCTTTCTTT
CDR3: CASSLARDRGPEAFF

V: TRBV27
J: TRBJ2-1
size: many
D: TRBD1
DNA: TGTGCCAGCAGTTTCGACAGGGCTAGAGGCAATGAGCAGTTCTTC
CDR3: CASSFDRARGNEQFF

V: TRBV11-2
J: TRBJ2-2
size: NA
D: TRBD2
DNA: TGTGCCAGCAGCTCCCTCCTAGCGGGGTACACCGGGGAGCTGTTTTTT
CDR3: CASSSLLAGYTGELFF

V: TRBV12-3/TRBV12-4
J: TRBJ1-1
size: NA
D: NA
DNA: TGTGCCAGCACACTGGCCGGGGGCAACACTGAAGCTTTCTTT
CDR3: CASTLAGGNTEAFF

V: TRBV4-1
J: TRBJ1-3
size: few
D: NA
DNA: TGCGCCAGCAGCCAAGATCAATCTGACACGTCTAGCTCTGGAAACACCATATATTTT
CDR3: CASSQDQSDTSSSGNTIYF

V: TRBV19
J: TRBJ1-5
size: NA
D: NA
DNA: TGTGCCAGTTCGGGGGGGAATAATCAGCCCCAGCATTTT
CDR3: CASSGGNNQPQHF

V: TRBV15
J: TRBJ2-3
size: NA
D: NA
DNA: TGTGCCACCAGCGAAACTAGTGGGCCCCCCACAGATACGCAGTATTTT
CDR3: CATSETSGPPTDTQYF

V: TRBV7-6
J: TRBJ2-6
size: many
D: NA
DNA: TGTGCCAGCAGCTCGCCCTTCGTGGGGGGTGCTGGGGCCAACGTCCTGACTTTC
CDR3: CASSSPFVGGAGANVLTF

V: TRBV11-2
J: TRBJ2-7
size: NA
D: TRBD2
DNA: TGTGCCAGCAGCTTAGAACCTAGCGGAAGCGAGCAGTACTTC
CDR3: CASSLEPSGSEQYF

V: TRBV19
J: TRBJ2-3
size: NA
D: NA
DNA: TGTGCCAGTAGGGGTAGCGTCACAGATACGCAGTATTTT
CDR3: CASRGSVTDTQYF

V: TRBV9
J: TRBJ2-6
size: NA
D: NA
DNA: TGTGCCAGCAGCGTAATAGCTAACTCTGGGGCCAACGTCCTGACTTTC
CDR3: CASSVIANSGANVLTF

V: TRBV6-1
J: TRBJ1-2
size: NA
D: NA
DNA: TGTGCCAGCAGAGATCCGGACAATATAGCGGACTATGGCTACACCTTC
CDR3: CASRDPDNIADYGYTF

V: TRBV28
J: TRBJ1-2
size: NA
D: TRBD1
DNA: TGTGCCAGCAGTCTGACAGGGACCGTTGGAATTAACTATGGCTACACCTTC
CDR3: CASSLTGTVGINYGYTF

V: TRBV7-2
J: TRBJ1-3
size: many
D: NA
DNA: TGTGCCAGCAGCTTAGACTCTGGAAACACCATATATTTT
CDR3: CASSLDSGNTIYF

V: TRBV4-1
J: TRBJ2-3
size: NA
D: TRBD2
DNA: TGCGCCAGCAGCCAAGATCGGCTAGCGGGATGGTCAGATACGCAGTATTTT
CDR3: CASSQDRLAGWSDTQYF

V: TRBV2
J: TRBJ1-4
size: NA
D: TRBD1
DNA: TGTGCCAGCAGTGAAGCGGGACAGGGGGCGGAAAAACTGTTTTTT
CDR3: CASSEAGQGAEKLFF

V: TRBV9
J: TRBJ2-3
size: NA
D: TRBD2
DNA: TGTGCCAGCAGCGTAGGGAATAGCGGGGGGGCTAAAGATACGCAGTATTTT
CDR3: CASSVGNSGGAKDTQYF

V: TRBV7-3
J: TRBJ2-1
size: few
D: NA
DNA: TGTGCCAGCAGCTCAAGCGTCTACAATGAGCAGTTCTTC
CDR3: CASSSSVYNEQFF

V: TRBV7-2
J: TRBJ2-1
size: few
D: TRBD2
DNA: TGTGCCAGCAGCTTACGCGGGACTAGCGTGTACAATGAGCAGTTCTTC
CDR3: CASSLRGTSVYNEQFF

V: TRBV7-3
J: TRBJ1-2
size: few
D: NA
DNA: TGTGCCAGCAGCTTACTTGAGGTCCGTGGCTACACCTTC
CDR3: CASSLLEVRGYTF

V: TRBV20-1
J: TRBJ1-5
size: NA
D: NA
DNA: TGCAGTGCACCGGACCCCCCAAGCAATCAGCCCCAGCATTTT
CDR3: CSAPDPPSNQPQHF

V: TRBV9
J: TRBJ1-4
size: few
D: NA
DNA: TGTGCCAGCAGCCCGCCACCGTTTGAAAAACTGTTTTTT
CDR3: CASSPPPFEKLFF

V: TRBV6-2/TRBV6-3
J: TRBJ2-7
size: NA
D: NA
DNA: TGTGCCAGCAGTTACGATCCACGTACTCCGATGACACCTAAGAGCTCCTACGAGCAGTACTTC
CDR3: CASSYDPRTPMTPKSSYEQYF

V: TRBV7-2
J: TRBJ2-7
size: many
D: TRBD2
DNA: TGTGCCAGCCTCCTAAGGGCGGGAGGGGGCAACGAGCAGTACTTC
CDR3: CASLLRAGGGNEQYF

V: TRBV7-6
J: TRBJ2-7
size: few
D: TRBD2
DNA: TGTGCCAGCAGCCCGACGACTTGGGGTAGCGGGAGGCCCGATCTAAGCGAGCAGTACTTC
CDR3: CASSPTTWGSGRPDLSEQYF

V: TRBV3-1
J: TRBJ1-1
size: NA
D: NA
DNA: TGTGCCAGCAGCCAAGATTTGGTAGGGGGGACCACTGAAGCTTTCTTT
CDR3: CASSQDLVGGTTEAFF

V: TRBV2
J: TRBJ2-5
size: NA
D: NA
DNA: TGTGCCAGCAGTGAAGCCACCACGGAAGGGACCCAGTACTTC
CDR3: CASSEATTEGTQYF

V: TRBV12-3/TRBV12-4
J: TRBJ1-2
size: NA
D: NA
DNA: TGTGCCAGCAGTTTAGACAGTCCTAACTATGGCTACACCTTC
CDR3: CASSLDSPNYGYTF

V: TRBV5-1
J: TRBJ2-6
size: NA
D: TRBD2
DNA: TGCGCCAGCAGCTTGGAACTAGCGGGAGATGGGGCCAACGTCCTGACTTTC
CDR3: CASSLELAGDGANVLTF

V: TRBV2
J: TRBJ2-1
size: NA
D: NA
DNA: TGTGCCAGCAGTGAACGGGGGACGGCCCCCCTAAATGAGCAGTTCTTC
CDR3: CASSERGTAPLNEQFF

V: TRBV2
J: TRBJ1-4
size: NA
D: NA
DNA: TGTGCCAGCATTCGAGGGCTGACATCCCGAGGAGCTAATGAAAAACTGTTTTTT
CDR3: CASIRGLTSRGANEKLFF

V: TRBV7-2
J: TRBJ1-5
size: many
D: NA
DNA: TGTGCCAGCACCCAGGGGAGCGGCAATCAGCCCCAGCATTTT
CDR3: CASTQGSGNQPQHF

V: TRBV11-2
J: TRBJ1-1
size: NA
D: TRBD1
DNA: TGTGCCAGCAGCCCTTGGAGTCTTGACAGGGGGAACACTGAAGCTTTCTTT
CDR3: CASSPWSLDRGNTEAFF

V: TRBV7-6
J: TRBJ2-1
size: NA
D: NA
DNA: TGTGCCAGCAGCTTAGACGGTCACTCCTACAATGAGCAGTTCTTC
CDR3: CASSLDGHSYNEQFF

V: TRBV11-2
J: TRBJ2-1
size: NA
D: NA
DNA: TGTGCCAGCAGATTCGCCGGGGGATACAATGAGCAGTTCTTC
CDR3: CASRFAGGYNEQFF